This TCR beta chain was retrieved from a study of cytotoxic CD8 clonotypes in ibrutinib-treated CLL. This CDR3 comprises 16 residues. Germline-derived CDR1 and CDR2 are MDHEN and SYDVKM. With 7 bases removed from V and 0 bases from J, the gap between germline ends came to 16 bases. Clones were sequenced by immunoSEQ multiplex PCR, and TCRdb holds only the in-frame ones, with some missing. The sample carries 100,000 to 150,000 clones, approximately 85% recorded once. This clonotype was obtained from a human donor with chronic lymphocytic leukemia. The J gene is TRBJ1-5, the V gene TRBV28; TRBD1 might be the D (6 bases). Here the sequenced sample was PBMCs, taken after 24 months of ibrutinib treatment. For the CDR3, the DNA is TGTGCCAGCACCAATTACCGGGACACTAGCAATCAGCCCCAGCATTTT. Translating it yields CASTNYRDTSNQPQHF.